This T cell receptor beta chain was obtained from a study of blood T cells in healthy people across ages (dated by TCRdb to the mid-2010s). Background on the whole study: In model experiments, roughly one uniquely barcoded TCR beta cDNA molecule per two T cells was captured by template switching. Age-related changes in TCR beta repertoire diversity were measured in the study by deep sequencing normalized with unique cDNA molecular identifiers. The donors were split into four age groups: young (average approximately 16 years), middle-aged (39), aged (62) and long-lived (roughly 86). To avoid experimental bias, donors of different ages were distributed randomly across sequencing lanes. The study analyzed two additional independent replicas of 1 million unique cDNA reads from the same blood draw for two donors, one aged 18 to 30 and one aged 80 or older.

Worth noting for this clonotype: Its cognate antigen has yet to be identified. Base qualities are not recorded, but no much larger clone differs from it by a single base.

The protocol used for the library was 5' RACE. The data were produced on an Illumina HiSeq 2500. A second roughly 6 to 11 cycle PCR used a sample-barcoded 5' primer and a J-beta primer mix. A template-switch 5' adaptor carrying 12 random nucleotides introduced a unique molecular identifier onto each TCR beta cDNA molecule. At least 2.5 million CDR3-containing paired-end reads were obtained from each sample. All of the RNA was converted into first-strand cDNA using the Mint cDNA synthesis kit, with a TRBC-specific oligonucleotide serving as the primer. Following uracil-DNA glycosylase treatment, a first 18-cycle PCR with universal primers M1SS and BC2_uni_R was performed on all cDNA. The study's processing was this. For normalization, 1 million high-quality reads were randomly selected from each sample, with every read carrying a distinct molecular identifier. Instead of being binned into consensus sequences, reads that shared molecular identifiers were thrown out. MiTCR, run with a Q25 quality threshold and the strictest error-elimination algorithm, handled CDR3 identification, clonotype clustering and error correction. A nonparametric unseen species model using Euler transformation provided a lower-bound estimate of total TCR beta diversity. TCRdb reprocessing: public reads trimmed at Q25 with fastp, clones called with MiXCR, in-frame beta chains kept. Under each unique CDR3 protein, matching rows form one entry showing the most common genes and DNA. The authors' filters were not applied to this entry. The sample profile shows about 1.1 million distinct CDR3 sequences; more than 30% of them were found once. Clones ranked in the top ten supply less than 15% of the sample.

Trimming removed 6 bases from V and 3 bases from J, leaving 6 bases between the germline ends. The germline V gene provides CDR1 MNHEY and CDR2 SVGEGT. The CDR3 runs 13 amino acids, cysteine and phenylalanine included. The entry retains the CDR3 DNA only, 39 bases that are in frame from base 1. Broader findings and caveats from the paper: The long-lived group showed more naive CD4+ T cells, fewer expanded clones and increased TCR diversity than the aged group, suggesting age selection. The percentage of naive T cells measured by flow cytometry correlated strongly with observed TCR beta diversity. Bulk unsorted PBMC profiling prevented conclusive comparison of naive and antigen-experienced compartments. Observed TCR beta diversity per million T cells fell roughly linearly with age, and a significant reduction was already apparent by age around 40. Estimates of total diversity based on one million sequenced T cells were considered lower bounds and underestimates. Because the CMV infection status of the donors was unknown, age-related changes in expanded clonotypes may potentially have been confounded.

The donors were some 39 Caucasian individuals from Russia, aged 6 to 90 years, who were systemically healthy. Each donor gave 8 to 10 milliliters of peripheral blood, drawn into EDTA-treated Vacutainer tubes. Ficoll-Paque density-gradient centrifugation was used to isolate PBMCs, with at least 6 million per sample. Trizol reagent was used to extract total RNA from PBMCs, with at least 6 micrograms per sample. For every donor, flow cytometry on a PBMC aliquot measured the percentage of naive CD45RAhigh/CD27high T cells. This sequence was found in a man in his late teens or twenties in good health. The chain is assembled from TRBV6-2 or TRBV6-3 and TRBJ2-6; the D gene identity is not certain. The sample consisted of blood. The nucleotide sequence is TGTGCCAGCAGCCTTGTTGGGGCCAACGTCCTGACTTTC. The resulting protein is CASSLVGANVLTF.